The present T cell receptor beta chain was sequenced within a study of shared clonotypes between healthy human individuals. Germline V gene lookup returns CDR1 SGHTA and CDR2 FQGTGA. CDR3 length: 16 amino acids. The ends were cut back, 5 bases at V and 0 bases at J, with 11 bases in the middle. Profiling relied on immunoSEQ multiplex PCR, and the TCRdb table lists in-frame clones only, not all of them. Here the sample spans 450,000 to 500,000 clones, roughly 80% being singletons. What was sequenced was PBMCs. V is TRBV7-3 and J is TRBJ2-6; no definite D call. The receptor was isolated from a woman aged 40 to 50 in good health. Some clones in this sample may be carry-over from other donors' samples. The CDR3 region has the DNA TGTGCCAGCAGCCCCCCGGTCTACTCTGGGGCCAACGTCCTGACTTTC. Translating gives CASSPPVYSGANVLTF.